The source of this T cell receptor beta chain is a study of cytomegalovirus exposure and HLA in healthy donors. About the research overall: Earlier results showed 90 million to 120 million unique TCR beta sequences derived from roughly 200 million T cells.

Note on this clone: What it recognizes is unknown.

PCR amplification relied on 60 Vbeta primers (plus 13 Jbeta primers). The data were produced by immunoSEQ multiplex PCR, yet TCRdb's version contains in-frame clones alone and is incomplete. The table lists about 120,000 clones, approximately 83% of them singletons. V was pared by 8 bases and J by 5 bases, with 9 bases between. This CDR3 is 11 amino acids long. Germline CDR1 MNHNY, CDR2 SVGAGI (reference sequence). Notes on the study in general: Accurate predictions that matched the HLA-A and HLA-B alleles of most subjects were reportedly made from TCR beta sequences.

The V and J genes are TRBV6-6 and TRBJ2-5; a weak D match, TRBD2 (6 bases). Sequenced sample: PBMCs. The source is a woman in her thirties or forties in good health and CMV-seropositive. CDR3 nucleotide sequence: TGTGCCAGCGAGGAGGGTGAGACCCAGTACTTC. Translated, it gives CASEEGETQYF.